This is a list of T cell receptor beta chains from one sample in a study of T cells in Graves' hyperthyroidism and ophthalmopathy. TCRdb itself ran the multiplex PCR reads through MiXCR, one entry per CDR3 protein. The sample consists of more than 300,000 distinct CDR3 sequences, roughly 14% of them appearing once. Material: blood. The source is an older woman with Graves' hyperthyroidism. Both conserved end residues are part of each CDR3. Each record gives: clone size, J gene, D gene, V gene, CDR3 protein, CDR3 DNA. D genes are given only for firm matches. Clone size is not always given. Where it is, it says once, few, many or a class for expanded clones.

many,TRBJ2-1,TRBD2,TRBV12-3/TRBV12-4,CASSFNGRAYNEQFF,TGTGCCAGCAGTTTTAACGGGAGGGCCTACAATGAGCAGTTCTTC
many,TRBJ2-7,TRBD1,TRBV2,CASSGVAGGEQYF,TGTGCCAGCAGTGGAGTGGCAGGGGGCGAGCAGTACTTC
many,TRBJ2-1,TRBD2,TRBV27,CASSLDLRTSGRYNEQFF,TGTGCCAGCAGTTTAGACCTCAGGACTAGCGGGAGGTACAATGAGCAGTTCTTC
many,TRBJ2-7,NA,TRBV2,CASIGGSYEQYF,TGTGCCAGCATCGGGGGTAGCTACGAGCAGTACTTC
many,TRBJ1-1,TRBD1,TRBV2,CASYRDRRMNTEAFF,TGTGCCTCCTATCGGGACAGGCGAATGAACACTGAAGCTTTCTTT
many,TRBJ1-2,NA,TRBV20-1,CSASRPGPAYGYTF,TGCAGTGCTAGTCGGCCAGGGCCGGCCTATGGCTACACCTTC
many,TRBJ2-1,TRBD2,TRBV7-9,CASSRSGGYHNEQFF,TGTGCCAGCAGCCGCTCGGGAGGTTACCACAATGAGCAGTTCTTC
NA,TRBJ2-3,TRBD2,TRBV5-1,CASSTGLAGPLDTQYF,TGCGCCAGCAGCACCGGACTAGCGGGACCTTTAGATACGCAGTATTTT
many,TRBJ1-1,NA,TRBV5-8,CASSLANGPRNTEAFF,TGTGCCAGCAGCTTGGCCAACGGGCCCCGGAACACTGAAGCTTTCTTT
NA,TRBJ1-3,NA,TRBV19,CASSIDQEGNSGNTIYF,TGTGCCAGTAGTATAGATCAGGAGGGCAACTCTGGAAACACCATATATTTT
NA,TRBJ2-3,NA,TRBV28,CASSIGAGDTQYF,TGTGCCAGCAGTATAGGGGCTGGGGATACGCAGTATTTT
NA,TRBJ1-1,TRBD1,TRBV19,CASSIGGQGSTEAFF,TGTGCCAGTAGTATAGGAGGACAGGGATCCACTGAAGCTTTCTTT
few,TRBJ2-5,TRBD2,TRBV19,CASSNLGLAAETQYF,TGTGCCAGTAGTAATCTGGGACTAGCGGCAGAGACCCAGTACTTC
NA,TRBJ2-1,NA,TRBV11-3,CASSPSNVVEQFF,TGTGCCAGCAGCCCGTCAAACGTGGTTGAGCAGTTCTTC
NA,TRBJ2-1,TRBD2,TRBV5-4,CASSLAEAGAAYNEQFF,TGTGCCAGCAGCTTGGCCGAGGCGGGAGCGGCCTACAATGAGCAGTTCTTC